Detailed here is one TCR beta chain. These data are taken from a study of blood T cell dynamics during melanoma immunotherapy. The wider study: Standard first-line treatment here was pembrolizumab or nivolumab plus ipilimumab in metastatic melanoma.

This CDR3 region has 14 residues. Germline CDR1 is PRHDT and CDR2 is FYEKMQ (reference sequence). With V trimmed by 3 bases and J by 7 bases, 3 bases remained unmatched. The time point: week 3, after first cycle of checkpoint inhibitor. Response was assessed by RECIST 1.1 at 12 weeks, except a couple of rapid progressors. Sequencing used immunoSEQ multiplex PCR; TCRdb keeps in-frame clones, though not all of them. The sample holds fewer than 7,500 clones; around 82% are singletons and the top ten take about 9.4%. The source of this sequence is a human donor with melanoma. Sequenced material: blood, taken from a patient treated with checkpoint blockade. This chain connects TRBV13 to TRBJ1-4, with TRBD1 matching over 9 bases. The CDR3 loop is CASSLGTGPEKLFF. The CDR3 coding sequence is TGTGCCAGCAGCTTGGGGACAGGGCCTGAAAAACTGTTTTTT.